The subject of this entry is one T cell receptor (beta chain). What it recognizes is unknown. This sample was included in a study of glioma-infiltrating T cells. General study points: CDR3 overlap between tissue and blood was very small. Non-neoplastic patients had below-expected tissue-blood divergence, while all gliomas exceeded expectation.

Amplification of TCR alpha and beta CDR3 regions from RNA used iRepertoire nested multiplex PCR. Tissue mRNA or PBMC total RNA, 100-400 ng, went into one-step reverse transcription and amplification. TCRdb re-derived calls from the multiplex PCR reads in MiXCR, one entry per CDR3 protein. Of about 130,000 distinct CDR3 sequences in the sample, about 22% were seen once. CDR1 is GTSNPN and CDR2 is SVGIG in the germline V gene (reference sequence). The CDR3 is made up of 16 amino acids. After removal of 3 bases from V and 6 bases from J, the junction contained 12 bases not matched to a gene. The receptor's source is a human donor with low-grade glioma or glioblastoma, undergoing nonglioma brain surgery, or in good health (not recorded which). Sequencing used glioma tissue, nonneoplastic brain tissue, or PBMCs (not recorded which). The rearrangement joins TRBV30 to TRBJ1-5; 9 positions agree with TRBD1. CDR3 sequence: CAWSGTGRPSGQPQHF. The CDR3 region has the DNA TGTGCCTGGAGCGGGACAGGGAGACCTTCCGGTCAGCCCCAGCATTTT. The full variable domain, in which reference TRBV30 and TRBJ1-5 provide the parts outside the CDR3, is SQTIHQWPATLVQPVGSPLSLECTVEGTSNPNLYWYRQAAGRGLQLLFYSVGIGQISSEVPQNLSASRPQDRQFILSSKKLLLSDSGFYLCAWSGTGRPSGQPQHFGDGTRLSIL.